This record looks at one T cell receptor beta chain sequence and its context. The antigen is not known. The record originates from a study of cytomegalovirus exposure and HLA in healthy donors. The PCR contained 60 Vbeta and 13 Jbeta primers. Repertoires were generated with immunoSEQ multiplex PCR, while TCRdb's copy carries only in-frame clones and drops some. Of some 150,000 clones listed, approximately 80% are singletons. Germline assignment: CDR1 SEHNR and CDR2 FQNEAQ (reference sequence). The CDR3 sequence is 13 residues long. Trimming left V 5 bases short and J 0 bases short, with 7 bases between. Overall study findings and caveats: The study listed approximately 170 cytomegalovirus-associated TCR beta chains. Trimming of TCR beta V- and J-genes showed a link, identified in a later analysis, to a missense DCLRE1C variant.

This receptor was identified in a man aged 35 to 55 in good health and CMV-seronegative. The gene calls are TRBV7-9 and TRBJ1-1; D call uncertain. The sample comprised PBMCs. As DNA, the CDR3 is TGTGCCAGCAGCCGTTCTTTGAACACTGAAGCTTTCTTT. Its protein is CASSRSLNTEAFF.